The clone carrying this TCR beta chain was counted at least ten times. This sample was taken from a study of identical twins. MiXCR was run by TCRdb on the 5' RACE reads, yielding one entry per CDR3 protein. The table has hundreds of thousands of distinct CDR3 sequences, 6.1% seen once. The CDR3 consists of 11 residues. Between the trimmed V and J ends, which lost 5 bases and 7 bases, there was a span of 6 bases. Germline V gene sequence: CDR1 SGHTA, CDR2 FQGNSA. The receptor comes from a man aged 18 to 30 in good health. The sequencing sample was made of naive T cells sorted from blood. V and J are TRBV7-2 and TRBJ2-1; no clear D. CDR3 in amino acids: CASSRINEQFF. The CDR3 coding sequence is TGTGCCAGCAGCCGTATAAATGAGCAGTTCTTC.